One and the same sample provided the 24 T cell receptor beta chains below, sequenced in a study of somatic mutations in cytotoxic T cells in rheumatoid arthritis. The table came from immunoSEQ multiplex PCR; TCRdb's copy has only in-frame clones and leaves some out. The table lists 15,000 to 20,000 clones, 60% to 85% of them singletons. The sequencing sample was made of CD8+ T cells sorted from blood. These receptors all stem from an adult with rheumatoid arthritis.

This chain joins TRBV7-6 and TRBJ2-1; 7 bases map to TRBD2. V shed 4 bases and J 7 bases; nucleotides not matched to a gene: 10. Germline CDR1 reads SGHVS; CDR2 reads FNYEAQ. The length of the CDR3 is 15 residues. DNA for the CDR3: TGTGCCAGCAGCTCAACGACTAGCCTTGTGAATGAGCAGTTCTTC. This sequence encodes CASSSTTSLVNEQFF.

CDR3 residues: CASSMVEGITEAFF. CDR3 bases: TGTGCCAGTAGTATGGTTGAGGGGATCACTGAAGCTTTCTTT. The rearrangement joins TRBV19 to TRBJ1-1; a weak D match, TRBD1 (5 bases). Deletions cut 3 bases from V and 4 bases from J, with 12 bases between. The CDR3 loop spans 14 amino acids. The germline gives CDR1 LNHDA, CDR2 SQIVND (reference sequence).

The gene calls are TRBV27 and TRBJ1-5, with TRBD1 matching over 9 bases. There are 17 residues in the CDR3. Germline V CDR1 and CDR2: MNHEY, SMNVEV (reference sequence). The V segment lost 4 bases and the J segment 0 bases; nucleotides outside the gene matches: 7. The DNA for the CDR3 is TGTGCCAGCAGTTCTTTAACAGGGGGCTTTAGCAATCAGCCCCAGCATTTT. It encodes CASSSLTGGFSNQPQHF.

J is TRBJ2-5 and V is TRBV4-1; TRBD2 matches 12 bases. The germline CDR1 and CDR2 sequences are MGHRA and YSYEKL. The CDR3 loop spans 15 amino acids. Germline trimming cut 1 base from V and 5 bases from J; bases unmatched to any gene: 2. In nucleotides, the CDR3 is TGCGCCAGCAGCCAAGGAACTAGCGGGGGGGAGACCCAGTACTTC. It encodes CASSQGTSGGETQYF.

This sequence joins TRBV4-1 and TRBJ1-6; the match to TRBD1 covers 9 bases. CDR1 and CDR2 (germline): MGHRA, YSYEKL. This CDR3 contains 18 residues. J was trimmed by 0 bases and V by 0 bases; bases with no gene match: 3. CDR3 bases: TGCGCCAGCAGCCAAGACCGACAGGGGGGCTCCTATAATTCACCCCTCCACTTT. Translated, it gives CASSQDRQGGSYNSPLHF.

In nucleotides, the CDR3 is TGTGCCAGCAGTGACCTGGCAGGGGGCGGCGAGACCCAGTACTTC. Translating gives CASSDLAGGGETQYF. This rearrangement joins TRBV2 to TRBJ2-5; 8 positions match TRBD1. CDR1 SNHLY and CDR2 FYNNEI come from the germline V gene. The V gene end was trimmed by 3 bases and the J gene end by 5 bases; junction bases not matched to a gene: 8. The CDR3 runs to 15 residues.

This clone came up once. The V gene is TRBV27, the J gene TRBJ2-2, with TRBD1 as a possible D gene (5 bases). The V gene lost 2 bases and the J gene lost 6 bases, with 13 bases spanning the gap. CDR3 size: 15 residues. Germline V gene sequence: CDR1 MNHEY, CDR2 SMNVEV (reference sequence). This CDR3 reads CASSLRQPPAGELFF. In DNA form, the CDR3 reads TGTGCCAGCAGTTTAAGACAGCCCCCGGCCGGGGAGCTGTTTTTT.

This clone appeared a single time. The rearrangement uses TRBV29-1 and TRBJ2-2, with D possibly being TRBD1 (6 bases). The CDR3 extends over 13 amino acids. V gave up 4 bases and J gave up 1 base, with 7 bases separating them. Per the germline V gene, CDR1 is SQVTM and CDR2 is ANQGSEA. The CDR3 here is CSVGGGNTGELFF. CDR3 DNA sequence: TGCAGCGTTGGAGGGGGGAACACCGGGGAGCTGTTTTTT.

The rearrangement uses TRBV2 and TRBJ1-5; D remains ambiguous. V was shortened by 6 bases and J by 2 bases, with 8 bases between the two germline ends. Germline V lookup: CDR1 SNHLY, CDR2 FYNNEI. The CDR3 has 13 residues. DNA of the CDR3: TGTGCCAGCAGGGTGAGTGGCAATCAGCCCCAGCATTTT. It yields the protein CASRVSGNQPQHF.

V usage is TRBV30 and J usage is TRBJ2-2, with TRBD1 matching over 9 bases. Germline CDR1 and CDR2: GTSNPN and SVGIG (reference sequence). The length of the CDR3 is 13 residues. V shed 8 bases, J shed 9 bases, and the junction held 10 bases outside the gene matches. The CDR3 loop is CAASGTGFWELFF. The CDR3 DNA is TGTGCCGCCTCCGGGACAGGGTTTTGGGAGCTGTTTTTT.

The rearrangement links TRBV7-2 to TRBJ2-2; either TRBD1 or TRBD2 may supply D (5 bases each). This CDR3 has 15 amino acids. Deletions cut 5 bases from V and 2 bases from J, with 12 bases between. Germline V gene lookup returns CDR1 SGHTA and CDR2 FQGNSA. This chain's CDR3 is CASSHRDPNTGELFF. The CDR3 DNA sequence: TGTGCCAGCAGCCACCGGGACCCTAACACCGGGGAGCTGTTTTTT.

This clone has just one count. V is TRBV11-1 and J is TRBJ2-1; no definite D call. Germline CDR1 SGHAT, CDR2 FQDESV (reference sequence). This CDR3 contains 16 residues. Trimming took 5 bases from V and 3 from J, leaving 17 bases between them. CDR3 nucleotide sequence: TGTGCCAGCAGCCCCGACCGCGAGCCCTACTACAATGAGCAGTTCTTC. The encoded protein is CASSPDREPYYNEQFF.

The CDR3 sequence: CASTSGQGNSPLHF. The CDR3 DNA reads as TGTGCCAGCACCTCTGGACAGGGTAATTCACCCCTCCACTTT. The rearrangement joins TRBV27 to TRBJ1-6; 8 bases fit TRBD1. The germline V gene has CDR1 MNHEY and CDR2 SMNVEV (reference sequence). CDR3 length equals 14 residues. The J segment lost 6 bases and the V segment lost 7 bases, leaving 5 bases of the junction unmatched.

This clone was counted a single time. The chain links TRBV5-1 to TRBJ1-1, with D possibly being TRBD1 (5 bases). The germline V and J ends were trimmed by 6 bases and 5 bases, with 8 bases remaining between them. The length of the CDR3 is 11 residues. Germline V gives CDR1 SGHRS, CDR2 YFSETQ. The CDR3 DNA is TGCGCCAGCACCCAGGGTACTGAAGCTTTCTTT. Its protein is CASTQGTEAFF.

The chain links TRBV19 to TRBJ2-7; perhaps TRBD2 as D (6 bases). The germline V gene encodes CDR1 LNHDA and CDR2 SQIVND (reference sequence). The ends were cut back, 7 bases at V and 3 bases at J, with 16 bases in the middle. The CDR3 runs 14 residues. The CDR3 region has the DNA TGTGCCAGTACCCCCAGAGTCGGGGGCTACGAGCAGTACTTC. Amino acids: CASTPRVGGYEQYF.

This rearrangement joins TRBV4-1 to TRBJ1-6; no firm D call. V lost 0 bases, J lost 1 base, and 7 bases lay in between. The V gene's germline CDR1 is MGHRA and CDR2 YSYEKL. The CDR3 is 16 residues long. This chain's CDR3 is CASSQDGRSYNSPLHF. CDR3 DNA sequence: TGCGCCAGCAGCCAAGATGGGCGTTCCTATAATTCACCCCTCCACTTT.

This clone was counted only a few times. The chain is built from TRBV6-4 and TRBJ2-5; TRBD2 is a possible D gene (5 bases). Germline V CDR1 and CDR2: MRHNA, SNTAGT. V was pared by 3 bases and J by 1 base, with 9 bases between. The CDR3 is 14 amino acids. The CDR3 sequence is CASSEEAGQETQYF. CDR3 nucleotide sequence: TGTGCCAGCAGTGAGGAGGCAGGCCAAGAGACCCAGTACTTC.

Here the CDR3 DNA reads TGTGCCAGCAGCTCTCAAGACATCGCTAACTATGGCTACACCTTC. This codes for CASSSQDIANYGYTF. The chain couples TRBV7-9 to TRBJ1-2, with no clear D. CDR1 and CDR2 (germline): SEHNR, FQNEAQ (reference sequence). V lost 4 bases to trimming and J lost 0 bases, with 12 bases between them. CDR3 length: 15 residues.

The chain combines TRBV7-2 with TRBJ1-6; no clear D gene. V dropped 1 base and J dropped 4 bases, with 8 bases sitting between them. Germline loops: CDR1 SGHTA, CDR2 FQGNSA. The CDR3 covers 15 residues. CDR3 DNA: TGTGCCAGCAGCTTAGACAGTCGGTATAATTCACCCCTCCACTTT. It yields the protein CASSLDSRYNSPLHF.

The chain links TRBV7-9 to TRBJ2-3, with TRBD2 matching over 9 bases. V trimming: 8 bases; J trimming: 1 base; junction bases outside the gene matches: 10. The CDR3 is made up of 16 amino acids. Germline V gene lookup returns CDR1 SEHNR and CDR2 FQNEAQ (reference sequence). The CDR3 region has the DNA TGTGCCAGCGGTCACGTTAGCGGGGGACGCACAGATACGCAGTATTTT. This encodes CASGHVSGGRTDTQYF.

The chain employs TRBV5-1 and TRBJ2-2; no definite D call. Germline V CDR1 and CDR2: SGHRS, YFSETQ. With 7 bases removed from V and 1 base from J, the gap between germline ends came to 8 bases. The CDR3 loop spans 13 amino acids. In DNA form, the CDR3 reads TGCGCCAGCTACACCGAGAACACCGGGGAGCTGTTTTTT. Its translation is CASYTENTGELFF.

The chain couples TRBV10-1 to TRBJ2-1, with D possibly being TRBD1 or TRBD2 (7 bases each). V was trimmed by 5 bases and J by 2 bases, leaving 16 bases between them. The CDR3 length is 16 residues. In germline, CDR1 is WNHNN, CDR2 SYGVQD (reference sequence). The CDR3 region has the DNA TGCGCCAGCAGTCTGACAGGGACTAAACCCTACAATGAGCAGTTCTTC. It is translated as CASSLTGTKPYNEQFF.

The chain couples TRBV5-6 to TRBJ2-1, with 10 bases fitting TRBD1. The CDR3 runs to 16 residues. After removal of 4 bases from V and 6 bases from J, the junction contained 10 bases not matched to a gene. The germline V gene has CDR1 SGHDT and CDR2 YYEEEE. The CDR3 loop is CASSHFDGTGVNEQFF. The CDR3 bases are TGTGCCAGCAGCCACTTTGACGGGACAGGGGTCAATGAGCAGTTCTTC.

The count of this clone is one. This sequence joins TRBV4-1 and TRBJ2-1, with D perhaps TRBD2 (7 bases). V was trimmed by 0 bases and J by 8 bases, leaving 17 bases between them. Germline CDR1 and CDR2: MGHRA and YSYEKL. This CDR3 has 16 amino acids. Here the CDR3 reads CASSQEGGASGDEQFF. The CDR3 DNA sequence: TGCGCCAGCAGCCAAGAGGGGGGGGCTAGTGGGGATGAGCAGTTCTTC.